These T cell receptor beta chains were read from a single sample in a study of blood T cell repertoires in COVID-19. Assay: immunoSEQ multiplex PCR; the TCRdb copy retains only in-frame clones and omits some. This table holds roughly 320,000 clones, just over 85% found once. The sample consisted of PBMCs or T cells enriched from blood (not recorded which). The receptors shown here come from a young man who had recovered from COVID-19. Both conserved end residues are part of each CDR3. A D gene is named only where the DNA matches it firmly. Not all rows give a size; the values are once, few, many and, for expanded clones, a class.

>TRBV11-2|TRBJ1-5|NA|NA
TGTGCCAGCAGCTTGGGACTCGATCAGCCCCAGCATTTT
CASSLGLDQPQHF
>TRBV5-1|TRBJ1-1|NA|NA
TGCGCCAGCGAGGCGGGGGTCGGCACTGAAGCTTTCTTT
CASEAGVGTEAFF
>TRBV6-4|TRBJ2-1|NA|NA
TGTGCCAGCAGTCCACTTTCCGGGGAGGCGAGTGAGCAGTTCTTC
CASSPLSGEASEQFF
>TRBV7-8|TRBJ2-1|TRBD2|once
TGTGCCAGCAGCTTCGTAGCGGGAGTCTACAATGAGCAGTTCTTC
CASSFVAGVYNEQFF
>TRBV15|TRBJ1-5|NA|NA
TGTGCCACCAGCAGAGGGGAGGCTCAGCCCCAGCATTTT
CATSRGEAQPQHF
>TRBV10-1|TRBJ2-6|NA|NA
TGCGCCACCTCTCCAGACTCAACCTCTGGGGCCAACGTCCTGACTTTC
CATSPDSTSGANVLTF
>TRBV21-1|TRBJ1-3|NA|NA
TGTGCCAGCAGCAAAGGGACTGGCTCTGGAAACACCATATATTTT
CASSKGTGSGNTIYF
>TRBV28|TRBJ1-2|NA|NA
TGTGCCAGCAGTCCCCCGTCTAGGTTTGGCTACACCTTC
CASSPPSRFGYTF
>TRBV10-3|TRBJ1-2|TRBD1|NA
TGTGCCATCAGTGGGGGAAACCGGGACAGGGGGCGCGGTGGCTACACCTTC
CAISGGNRDRGRGGYTF
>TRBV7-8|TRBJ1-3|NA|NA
TGTGCCAGCACCCAAGCTTCTGGGGGGGGAAACACCATATATTTT
CASTQASGGGNTIYF
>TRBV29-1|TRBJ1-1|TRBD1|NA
TGCAGCGCTAGCTTAGGGGGCCCCACTGAAGCTTTCTTT
CSASLGGPTEAFF
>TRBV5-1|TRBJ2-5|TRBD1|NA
TGCGCCAGCAGCTTGGACAGGGGGACAGAGACCCAGTACTTC
CASSLDRGTETQYF
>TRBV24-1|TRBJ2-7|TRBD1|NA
TGTGCCACCAGTGATAACTCATGGGACAGCTACGAGCAGTACTTC
CATSDNSWDSYEQYF
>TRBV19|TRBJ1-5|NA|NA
TGTGCCAGTAGTATAGATCGACAACAGCCATATAGCAATCAGCCCCAGCATTTT
CASSIDRQQPYSNQPQHF
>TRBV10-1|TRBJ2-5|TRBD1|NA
TGCGCCAGCAGCGACAGGGGGCATGGCGAGACCCAGTACTTC
CASSDRGHGETQYF
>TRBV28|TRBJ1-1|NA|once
TGTGCCAGCAGTTTATACGCGGGCACTGAAGCTTTCTTT
CASSLYAGTEAFF
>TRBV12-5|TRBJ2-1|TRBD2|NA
TGTGCTAGTGGTGGAGGGACTAGCGGGGTCCCTTACAATGAGCAGTTCTTC
CASGGGTSGVPYNEQFF
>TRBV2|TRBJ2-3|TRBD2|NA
TGTGCCAGCAGTGGTCGAGGGGCCCGGGCTAGCGGGGGGAGCACAGATACGCAGTATTTT
CASSGRGARASGGSTDTQYF
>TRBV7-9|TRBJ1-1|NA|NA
TGTGCCAGCAGCCCGGGGTCCATGAACACTGAAGCTTTCTTT
CASSPGSMNTEAFF
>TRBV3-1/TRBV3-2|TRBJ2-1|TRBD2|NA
TGTGCCAGCAGCCACGAACTAGCGGGTAATCCCAATGAGCAGTTCTTC
CASSHELAGNPNEQFF
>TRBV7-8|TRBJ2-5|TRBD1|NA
TGTGCCAGCAGCTTAGTAGGGGGCCGGGGAGAGACCCAGTACTTC
CASSLVGGRGETQYF
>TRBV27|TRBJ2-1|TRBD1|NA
TGTGCCAGCAGTTTAGGGGACAGGTACAATGAGCAGTTCTTC
CASSLGDRYNEQFF
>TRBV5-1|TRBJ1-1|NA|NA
TGCGCCAGCAGCTTGTTTAGGGGTGGGTCGACTGAAGCTTTCTTT
CASSLFRGGSTEAFF
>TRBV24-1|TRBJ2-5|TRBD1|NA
TGTGCCACCAGTGATTTGGGACAGGGGGCGGACCAGGAGACCCAGTACTTC
CATSDLGQGADQETQYF
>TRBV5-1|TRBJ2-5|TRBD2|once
TGCGCCAGCAGCTTGGAGGCTAGCGGGGGCCAAGAGACCCAGTACTTC
CASSLEASGGQETQYF
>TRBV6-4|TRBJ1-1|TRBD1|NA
TGTGCCAGCAGTCCCGGGACAGGGAGGAGAAACACTGAAGCTTTCTTT
CASSPGTGRRNTEAFF
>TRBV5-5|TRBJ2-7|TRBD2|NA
TGTGCCAGCAGCTTGGGCGCGGGAGGGCCTGTCTACGAGCAGTACTTC
CASSLGAGGPVYEQYF
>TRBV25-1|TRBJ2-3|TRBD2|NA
TGTGCCAGCAGTGGACTAGCGGGCACAGATACGCAGTATTTT
CASSGLAGTDTQYF
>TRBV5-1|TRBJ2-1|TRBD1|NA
TGCGCCAGCAGCCGGGGAAGGCAGGGGGCTTATTCAGGTGAGCAGTTCTTC
CASSRGRQGAYSGEQFF
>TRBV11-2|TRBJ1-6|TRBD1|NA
TGTGCCAGCAGCTTGGGGACAGGGAATTCACCCCTCCACTTT
CASSLGTGNSPLHF
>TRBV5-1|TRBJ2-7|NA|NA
TGCGCCAGCAGCTGGGGCGGTTCCCCTGACGAGCAGTACTTC
CASSWGGSPDEQYF
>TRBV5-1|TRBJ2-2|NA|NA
TGCGCCAGCACTACCCGGACTACGAACACCGGGGAGCTGTTTTTT
CASTTRTTNTGELFF
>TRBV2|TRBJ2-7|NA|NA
TGTGCCAGCAGTGTAGTACAGGGTAGCGAGCAGTACTTC
CASSVVQGSEQYF
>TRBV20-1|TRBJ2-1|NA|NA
TGCAGTGCAAGGGAGTTGATTGAGCAGTTCTTC
CSARELIEQFF
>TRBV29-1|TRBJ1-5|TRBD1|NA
TGCAGCGCAACGACAGGGGGCGCGCAGCCCCAGCATTTT
CSATTGGAQPQHF
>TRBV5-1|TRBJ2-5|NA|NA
TGCGCCAGCAGCTCTTTGCAAGAGACCCAGTACTTC
CASSSLQETQYF
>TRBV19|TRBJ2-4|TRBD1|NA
TGTGCCAGTAGAACCGGGACAGGGTTTGAGGACATTCAGTACTTC
CASRTGTGFEDIQYF
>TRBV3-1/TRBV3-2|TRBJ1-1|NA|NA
TGTGCCAGCAGCCAAGATAGGGTACGGGACTATAACACTGAAGCTTTCTTT
CASSQDRVRDYNTEAFF
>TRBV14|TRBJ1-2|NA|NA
TGTGCCAGCAGCCCCAATCGGCGGCTCTATGGCTACACCTTC
CASSPNRRLYGYTF
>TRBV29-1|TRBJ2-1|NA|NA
TGCAGCGTTGAAGTGGCTTACAATGAGCAGTTCTTC
CSVEVAYNEQFF
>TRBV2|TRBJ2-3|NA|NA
TGTGCCAGCAGTGAGGAGGCGAAGGGTACGCAGTATTTT
CASSEEAKGTQYF
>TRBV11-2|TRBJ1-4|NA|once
TGTGCCAGCAGCTTATCTTGGGCCGCCCGAGAAAAACTGTTTTTT
CASSLSWAAREKLFF